The 23 T cell receptor beta chains below all came from one sample that was sequenced in a study of blood T cell repertoires in COVID-19. Sequenced by immunoSEQ multiplex PCR; TCRdb stores in-frame clones only, minus some. The table records just over 300,000 clones, 90% of them present only once. What was sequenced was PBMCs or T cells enriched from blood (not recorded which). The receptors originated from a woman aged 18-29 years with acute COVID-19.

The J gene is TRBJ2-7, the V gene TRBV28; 11 positions agree with TRBD2. From germline, CDR1 is MDHEN and CDR2 SYDVKM. The V and J ends lost 6 bases and 4 bases, in that order; junction bases with no gene match: 8. The CDR3 is 15 amino acids. CDR3 DNA: TGTGCCAGCAGGGAACTAGCGGGAGTTAAGTACGAGCAGTACTTC. Its protein product is CASRELAGVKYEQYF.

The V gene is TRBV30, the J gene TRBJ1-4, with 7 bases identical to TRBD1. The CDR3 covers 14 residues. Germline V gene sequence: CDR1 GTSNPN, CDR2 SVGIG (reference sequence). Trimming removed 5 bases from V and 2 bases from J; junction bases left unmatched: 5. Here the CDR3 DNA reads TGTGCCTGGCAAGGGACAGCCACTAATGAAAAACTGTTTTTT. It encodes CAWQGTATNEKLFF. Variable domain in full (rest from reference TRBV30 and TRBJ1-4): SQTIHQWPATLVQPVGSPLSLECTVEGTSNPNLYWYRQAAGRGLQLLFYSVGIGQISSEVPQNLSASRPQDRQFILSSKKLLLSDSGFYLCAWQGTATNEKLFFGSGTQLSVL.

This rearrangement joins TRBV19 to TRBJ2-7, with TRBD2 matching 7 bases. CDR1 is LNHDA and CDR2 is SQIVND in the germline V gene (reference sequence). Trimming at V came to 4 bases and at J to 7 bases, leaving 13 bases not matched to a gene. This CDR3 is 15 amino acids long. In nucleotides, the CDR3 is TGTGCCAGTAGTAGAAGCGGGGTGTCCCTTAGAGAGCAGTACTTC. It translates to CASSRSGVSLREQYF.

The chain couples TRBV18 to TRBJ2-3; TRBD1 is a possible D gene (7 bases). The CDR3 extends over 16 amino acids. V was trimmed by 8 bases and J by 4 bases, leaving 22 bases between them. From germline, CDR1 is KGHSH and CDR2 LQKENI. The CDR3 region is CASERRRDSFPDTQYF. As DNA, the CDR3 is TGTGCCAGCGAAAGACGGCGGGACAGCTTCCCAGATACGCAGTATTTT.

This clone was recorded only once. The J gene is TRBJ1-2, the V gene TRBV28; D ambiguous. The V gene lost 3 bases and the J gene lost 4 bases, with 15 bases spanning the gap. Looked up from germline, CDR1 is MDHEN and CDR2 is SYDVKM. The CDR3 has 15 amino acids. Here the CDR3 reads CASSFMSKPGYGYTF. In nucleotides, the CDR3 is TGTGCCAGCAGTTTTATGTCAAAACCGGGCTATGGCTACACCTTC.

The chain recombines TRBV28 with TRBJ2-6, with D perhaps TRBD1 (6 bases). Trimming took off 5 bases at V and 0 bases at J, with 11 bases between the two ends. CDR1 MDHEN and CDR2 SYDVKM come from the germline V gene. This CDR3 spans 16 amino acids. CDR3 sequence (DNA): TGTGCCAGCAGTACAACAGGGTCCTCTGGGGCCAACGTCCTGACTTTC. It specifies CASSTTGSSGANVLTF.

The genes are TRBV5-4 and TRBJ1-1; perhaps TRBD1 as D (5 bases). V gave up 3 bases and J gave up 1 base, with 19 bases separating them. This CDR3 is 17 amino acids long. In germline, CDR1 is SGHNT, CDR2 YYREEE (reference sequence). In nucleotides, the CDR3 is TGTGCCAGCAGCTCTCCCAGTGGAAACAGGCAGAACACTGAAGCTTTCTTT. This gives the protein CASSSPSGNRQNTEAFF. The complete variable domain, with remaining parts taken from reference TRBV5-4 and TRBJ1-1, reads ETGVTQSPTHLIKTRGQQVTLRCSSQSGHNTVSWYQQALGQGPQFIFQYYREEENGRGNFPPRFSGLQFPNYSSELNVNALELDDSALYLCASSSPSGNRQNTEAFFGQGTRLTVV.

The chain uses TRBV7-2 and TRBJ1-3; D ambiguous. This CDR3 region has 15 residues. V was trimmed by 1 base and J by 1 base, leaving 8 bases between them. Per the germline V gene, CDR1 is SGHTA and CDR2 is FQGNSA. The CDR3 protein is CASSLGEISGNTIYF. As DNA, the CDR3 is TGTGCCAGCAGCTTAGGAGAGATTTCTGGAAACACCATATATTTT.

The V gene is TRBV11-3, the J gene TRBJ2-4; D remains unclear. Trimming removed 5 bases from V and 1 base from J, with 6 bases in between. The length of the CDR3 is 13 residues. From germline, CDR1 is SGHNT and CDR2 YENEEA. DNA of the CDR3: TGTGCCAGCAGCGCCGGGGCCAAAAACATTCAGTACTTC. It translates to CASSAGAKNIQYF.

This clone has more than one count but fewer than ten. The chain joins TRBV7-9 to TRBJ2-5, with TRBD2 identical over 14 bases. Germline V gene sequence: CDR1 SEHNR, CDR2 FQNEAQ (reference sequence). V was pared by 7 bases and J by 5 bases, with 12 bases of the junction left unmatched. The CDR3 loop spans 17 amino acids. The CDR3 DNA follows: TGTGCCAGCATCATGGGACTAGCGGGAGCGGCGGGGGAGACCCAGTACTTC. It encodes CASIMGLAGAAGETQYF.

V is TRBV15 and J is TRBJ2-7; perhaps TRBD2 as D (6 bases). Trimming pared 5 bases from V and 2 bases from J, leaving 7 bases between. This CDR3 is 12 amino acids long. Germline V gene sequence: CDR1 LNHNV, CDR2 YYDKDF (reference sequence). CDR3 in amino acids: CATSERAYEQYF. DNA of the CDR3: TGTGCCACCAGCGAGCGGGCCTACGAGCAGTACTTC.

The V call is TRBV3-1 (or the pseudogene TRBV3-2), the J call TRBJ2-2; 8 positions agree with TRBD2. This CDR3 spans 17 amino acids. In germline, CDR1 is LGHDT, CDR2 YNNKEL (reference sequence). J gave up 3 bases and V 1 base, and 7 bases lay outside the gene matches. This CDR3 reads CASSQVYGRGDTGELFF. CDR3 DNA sequence: TGTGCCAGCAGCCAAGTTTACGGGAGGGGAGACACCGGGGAGCTGTTTTTT.

The rearrangement links TRBV5-1 to TRBJ1-1; D remains unclear. The CDR3 has 15 residues. Germline V gives CDR1 SGHRS, CDR2 YFSETQ. The germline V and J ends were trimmed by 0 bases and 1 base, with 10 bases remaining between them. CDR3 nucleotides: TGCGCCAGCAGCTTGGCCACACGGGGGAACACTGAAGCTTTCTTT. Amino acids: CASSLATRGNTEAFF.

The gene calls are TRBV9 and TRBJ2-5; D ambiguous. Per germline, CDR1 SGDLS and CDR2 YYNGEE. This CDR3 has 13 amino acids. V dropped 0 bases and J dropped 3 bases, with 6 bases sitting between them. The CDR3 DNA reads as TGTGCCAGCAGCGTAGCCCCTGAAGAGACCCAGTACTTC. Encoded protein: CASSVAPEETQYF. Supplemented by reference TRBV9 and TRBJ2-5, the full variable domain reads DSGVTQTPKHLITATGQRVTLRCSPRSGDLSVYWYQQSLDQGLQFLIQYYNGEERAKGNILERFSAQQFPDLHSELNLSSLELGDSALYFCASSVAPEETQYFGPGTRLLVL.

The chain links TRBV4-2 to TRBJ2-7; perhaps TRBD2 as D (6 bases). This CDR3 is built from 15 residues. Trimming cost V 0 bases and J 7 bases, with 16 bases left between them. Germline-derived CDR1 and CDR2 are LGHNA and YNFKEQ. CDR3 sequence reads: CASSQDFEGLPEQYF. The CDR3 DNA sequence: TGTGCCAGCAGCCAAGATTTTGAGGGACTCCCGGAGCAGTACTTC.

The rearrangement joins TRBV15 to TRBJ1-5; possible D gene TRBD1, 6 bases. This CDR3 has 15 amino acids. The V end was cut by 0 bases, the J end by 5 bases, with 11 bases between. Germline V gene sequence: CDR1 LNHNV, CDR2 YYDKDF (reference sequence). CDR3 coding DNA: TGTGCCACCAGCAGAGAAAGGGGGTATTATCAGCCCCAGCATTTT. It specifies CATSRERGYYQPQHF.

The chain is built from TRBV28 and TRBJ1-5, with 7 bases aligning to TRBD1. Germline trimming cut 3 bases from V and 0 bases from J; bases unmatched to any gene: 5. The CDR3 is made up of 16 amino acids. Per germline, CDR1 MDHEN and CDR2 SYDVKM. CDR3 DNA: TGTGCCAGCAGTTTGGGGCAGGGGGATAGCAATCAGCCCCAGCATTTT. It yields the protein CASSLGQGDSNQPQHF.

This clone showed up just once. This sequence joins TRBV14 and TRBJ1-6; D possibly corresponds to TRBD1 (6 bases). The germline V gene encodes CDR1 SGHDN and CDR2 FVKESK. The V end was cut by 1 base, the J end by 9 bases, with 13 bases between. The CDR3 has 15 amino acids. This CDR3 is CASSQVTGGSSPLHF. CDR3 coding DNA: TGTGCCAGCAGCCAAGTCACGGGGGGCAGTTCACCCCTCCACTTT.

The chain employs TRBV28 and TRBJ2-2, with TRBD2 as a possible D gene (7 bases). The germline gives CDR1 MDHEN, CDR2 SYDVKM. Trimming took 3 bases from V and 1 from J, leaving 9 bases between them. There are 15 residues in the CDR3. The CDR3 here is CASSFRGGNTGELFF. Here the CDR3 DNA reads TGTGCCAGCAGTTTTAGGGGGGGGAACACCGGGGAGCTGTTTTTT. Complete variable domain (other parts from reference TRBV28 and TRBJ2-2): DVKVTQSSRYLVKRTGEKVFLECVQDMDHENMFWYRQDPGLGLRLIYFSYDVKMKEKGDIPEGYSVSREKKERFSLILESASTNQTSMYLCASSFRGGNTGELFFGEGSRLTVL.

On this clone itself: Other DNA sequences from this sample encode an identical CDR3 as well. The chain is built from TRBV5-1 and TRBJ1-4, with D hard to call. The V and J ends lost 1 base and 2 bases respectively, with 6 bases between them. Per germline, CDR1 SGHRS and CDR2 YFSETQ. This CDR3 is built from 14 residues. CDR3 coding DNA: TGCGCCAGCAGCTTGACGGGGACTAATGAAAAACTGTTTTTT. Its protein is CASSLTGTNEKLFF.

This rearrangement joins TRBV5-6 to TRBJ2-5; 9 positions agree with TRBD1. V dropped 2 bases and J dropped 5; count of bases not matched to a gene: 13. Germline CDR1 SGHDT, CDR2 YYEEEE. The length of the CDR3 is 17 residues. The CDR3 loop is CASSFPPRTGDRETQYF. The CDR3, as DNA: TGTGCCAGCAGCTTCCCCCCTCGGACAGGGGACCGGGAGACCCAGTACTTC.

The chain combines TRBV19 with TRBJ1-1; D is unresolved. The CDR3 is 13 amino acids. Deletions cut 3 bases from V and 5 bases from J, with 10 bases between. The V gene's germline CDR1 is LNHDA and CDR2 SQIVND (reference sequence). The CDR3 DNA is TGTGCCAGTAGTATGGGAGGAAGTACTGAAGCTTTCTTT. Its protein is CASSMGGSTEAFF.

The gene calls are TRBV6-5 and TRBJ1-2; 9 bases agree with TRBD1. The ends lost 5 bases at V and 7 bases at J; junction bases unmatched: 8. This CDR3 has 14 amino acids. CDR1 MNHEY and CDR2 SVGAGI come from the germline V gene. The CDR3, as DNA: TGTGCCAGCAGTCCCCAACAGGGGGCGCGTGGCTACACCTTC. Translated, it gives CASSPQQGARGYTF.